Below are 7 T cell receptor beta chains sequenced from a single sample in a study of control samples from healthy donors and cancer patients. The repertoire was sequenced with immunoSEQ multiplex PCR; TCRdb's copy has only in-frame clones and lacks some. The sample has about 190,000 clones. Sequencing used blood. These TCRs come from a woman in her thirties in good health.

The CDR3 region is CASGRQDSPLHF. In nucleotides, the CDR3 is TGTGCCAGCGGGAGACAGGATTCACCCCTCCACTTT. This rearrangement joins TRBV6-6 to TRBJ1-6, with D perhaps matching TRBD1 (6 bases). The CDR3 spans 12 residues. The ends were cut back, 8 bases at V and 8 bases at J, with 10 bases in the middle. Looked up from germline, CDR1 is MNHNY and CDR2 is SVGAGI (reference sequence).

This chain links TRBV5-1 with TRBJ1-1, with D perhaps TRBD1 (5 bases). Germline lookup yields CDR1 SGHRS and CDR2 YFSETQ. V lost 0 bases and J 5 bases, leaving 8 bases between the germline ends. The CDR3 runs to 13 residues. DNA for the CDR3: TGCGCCAGCAGCTTGGAAGGGGAGACTGAAGCTTTCTTT. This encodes CASSLEGETEAFF.

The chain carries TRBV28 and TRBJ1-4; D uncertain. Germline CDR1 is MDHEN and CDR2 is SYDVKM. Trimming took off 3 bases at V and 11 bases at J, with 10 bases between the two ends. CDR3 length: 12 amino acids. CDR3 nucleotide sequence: TGTGCCAGCAGTTTTTCGGTGTATAAACTGTTTTTT. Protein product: CASSFSVYKLFF.

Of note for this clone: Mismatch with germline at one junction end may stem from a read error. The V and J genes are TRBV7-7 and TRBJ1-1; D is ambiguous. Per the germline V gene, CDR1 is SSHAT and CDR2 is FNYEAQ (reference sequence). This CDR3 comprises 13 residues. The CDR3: CASSLALSTEAFF. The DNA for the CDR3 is TGTGCTAGCAGCTTAGCACTGTCCACTGAAGCTTTCTTT.

The CDR3 region has the DNA TGTGCCAGCAGGGACTTTACTTACAGGGCCACAGATACGCAGTATTTT. It is translated as CASRDFTYRATDTQYF. J is TRBJ2-3 and V is TRBV2, with D tentatively TRBD1 (6 bases). Germline-derived CDR1 and CDR2 are SNHLY and FYNNEI. This CDR3 contains 16 residues. Trimming stripped 6 bases from V and 2 bases from J, with 18 bases between.

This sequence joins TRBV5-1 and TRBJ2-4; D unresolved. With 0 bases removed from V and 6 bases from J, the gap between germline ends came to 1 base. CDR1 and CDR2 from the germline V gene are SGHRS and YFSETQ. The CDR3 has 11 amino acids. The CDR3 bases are TGCGCCAGCAGCTTGGGAAACATTCAGTACTTC. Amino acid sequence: CASSLGNIQYF.

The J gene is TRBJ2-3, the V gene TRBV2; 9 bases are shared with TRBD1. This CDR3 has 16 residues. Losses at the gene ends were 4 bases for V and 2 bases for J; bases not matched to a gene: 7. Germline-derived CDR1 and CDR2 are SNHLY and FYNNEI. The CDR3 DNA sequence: TGTGCCAGCAGTGGAGGACAGGGGCTACTCACAGATACGCAGTATTTT. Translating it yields CASSGGQGLLTDTQYF. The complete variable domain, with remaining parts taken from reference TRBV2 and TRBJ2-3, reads EPEVTQTPSHQVTQMGQEVILRCVPISNHLYFYWYRQILGQKVEFLVSFYNNEISEKSEIFDDQFSVERPDGSNFTLKIRSTKLEDSAMYFCASSGGQGLLTDTQYFGPGTRLTVL.